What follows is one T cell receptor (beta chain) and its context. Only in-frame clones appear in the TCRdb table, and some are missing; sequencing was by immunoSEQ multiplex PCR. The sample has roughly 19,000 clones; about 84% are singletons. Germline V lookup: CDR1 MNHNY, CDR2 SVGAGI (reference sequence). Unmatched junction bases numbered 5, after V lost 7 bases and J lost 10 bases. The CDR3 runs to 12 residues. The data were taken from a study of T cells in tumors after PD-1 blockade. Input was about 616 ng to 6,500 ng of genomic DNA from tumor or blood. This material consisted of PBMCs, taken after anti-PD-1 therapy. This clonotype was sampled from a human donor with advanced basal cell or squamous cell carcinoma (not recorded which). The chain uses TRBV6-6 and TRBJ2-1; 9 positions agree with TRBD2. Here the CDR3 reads CASTDSGREQFF. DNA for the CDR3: TGTGCCAGCACCGATAGCGGGAGAGAGCAGTTCTTC.